Listed below are T cell receptor beta chains from one sample, sequenced in a study of PD-L1 blockade in urothelial cancer. Assay: immunoSEQ multiplex PCR; the TCRdb copy retains only in-frame clones and omits some. The repertoire holds about 120,000 clones, roughly 82% seen once, with roughly 2.4% in the top ten. The starting material was PBMCs, obtained around atezolizumab (anti-PD-L1) treatment. The receptor source for this set is a man aged 45-65 years with urothelial cancer. Each CDR3 is given without its conserved first and last residue. The order of the fields is clone size, V gene, J gene, CDR3 protein. Size is stated for part of the rows, as once, few or many counts, or as a class when the clone is expanded.

>.|TRBV6-5|TRBJ2-1
ASSYSGPTYNEQF
>once|TRBV5-1|TRBJ1-1
ATALRGGENEAF
>.|TRBV12-5|TRBJ2-6
ASGFSSGSSGANVLT
>few|TRBV4-1|TRBJ1-4
ASSPHSWGTVNEKLF
>once|TRBV18|TRBJ2-3
ASSLRQGDTDTQY
>.|TRBV5-4|TRBJ1-4
ASSASLSSDGSEKLF
>once|TRBV28|TRBJ1-2
ASSFRDYGYT
>.|TRBV5-1|TRBJ2-1
ASSKRDRASNEQF
>.|TRBV6-1|TRBJ1-2
ASSALQGGYGYT
>.|TRBV7-3|TRBJ2-1
ASSPPRGLDAEQF
>.|TRBV2|TRBJ1-5
ASTRISGVGQPQH
>.|TRBV7-3|TRBJ2-1
ASSLAGNNEQF
>.|TRBV15|TRBJ1-5
ATSRPGTGNQPQH
>.|TRBV5-1|TRBJ2-7
ASSLQGKEQY
>.|TRBV6-6|TRBJ1-5
ASSNSGGRQPQH
>.|TRBV18|TRBJ1-1
ASSSQGLNTEAF
>.|TRBV7-9|TRBJ1-2
ASSLGSGDSPSNYGYT
>.|TRBV28|TRBJ1-2
ASSKGQGYGYT
>.|TRBV27|TRBJ1-2
ASSPRQGARGYT
>.|TRBV10-3|TRBJ2-7
ATRAGLAGEQY
>.|TRBV15|TRBJ2-3
ATSRDRTDTQY
>.|TRBV7-2|TRBJ2-4
ASSRGGQGQENIQY
>.|TRBV9|TRBJ2-3
ASSAQGQPLSTDTQY
>.|TRBV19|TRBJ2-7
ASSGRGQARHEQY
>few|TRBV2|TRBJ1-3
ASSVREANTIY
>.|TRBV28|TRBJ2-3
ASRRGLSTDTQY
>.|TRBV7-3|TRBJ2-1
ASSLLAGARGEQF
>.|TRBV9|TRBJ2-7
ASSVIDSYEQY
>.|TRBV5-5|TRBJ2-3
ASSSAGVSNTQY
>.|TRBV18|TRBJ2-1
ASSSTILRQGYNEQF
>.|TRBV5-4|TRBJ1-2
ASRPPGDGYGYT
>once|TRBV7-2|TRBJ2-2
ASSVNPGGAGGELF
>.|TRBV7-9|TRBJ1-1
ASSRQGALTEAF
>.|TRBV19|TRBJ2-3
ASSIAADTQY
>.|TRBV7-9|TRBJ2-7
ASSLYLAGEAEQY
>once|TRBV6-1|TRBJ1-1
ASSSQGFQLAF
>.|TRBV28|TRBJ1-5
ASSFGGIDQPQH
>.|TRBV7-2|TRBJ1-5
ASSLLRQGSNQPQH